The sequence of this T cell receptor (beta chain) was determined in a study of blood T cell repertoires in COVID-19. Looking at the study overall: The study drew acute and convalescent COVID-19 samples from the United States, Italy and Spain. The analysed material was cDNA or gDNA that came from T cells, B-cell-depleted T cells, or PBMCs.

Authors' analysis steps: Amplification of reference gene primers provided the estimated nucleated cell counts. Assay used: immunoSEQ multiplex PCR; TCRdb lists only in-frame clones, some missing. That table supplies the V and J calls and clone size; D and trimming were determined from the DNA. The table records some 38,000 clones, more than 85% of them present only once. This CDR3 comprises 15 residues. V lost 2 bases to trimming and J lost 3 bases, with 13 bases between them. Germline CDR1 MNHEY, CDR2 SMNVEV (reference sequence). The chain is built from TRBV27 and TRBJ1-1, with unresolved D. The source material was peripheral blood. This receptor was taken from an older man with acute or convalescent COVID-19. CDR3 loop: CASSLVGMVYTEAFF. CDR3 in DNA: TGTGCCAGCAGTTTAGTCGGTATGGTATACACTGAAGCTTTCTTT.